Given below is one T cell receptor beta chain in context. These data are taken from a study of control samples from healthy donors and cancer patients. Method: immunoSEQ multiplex PCR; TCRdb's copy keeps in-frame clones and lacks some. The table has approximately 190,000 clones, about 89% seen once; the top ten hold approximately 1.8%. Germline V CDR1 and CDR2: SGHTA, FQGTGA. The CDR3 contains 16 residues. Germline trimming cut 2 bases from V and 10 bases from J; bases unmatched to any gene: 10. This TCR was recovered from a man aged 25 to 45 in good health. The sequenced material came from blood. This rearrangement joins TRBV7-3 to TRBJ2-1; 11 bases fit TRBD2. The CDR3 DNA follows: TGTGCCAGCAGCTTATTATGGGCTAGCGGGGGGAAGGAGCAGTTCTTC. Translation gives CASSLLWASGGKEQFF.